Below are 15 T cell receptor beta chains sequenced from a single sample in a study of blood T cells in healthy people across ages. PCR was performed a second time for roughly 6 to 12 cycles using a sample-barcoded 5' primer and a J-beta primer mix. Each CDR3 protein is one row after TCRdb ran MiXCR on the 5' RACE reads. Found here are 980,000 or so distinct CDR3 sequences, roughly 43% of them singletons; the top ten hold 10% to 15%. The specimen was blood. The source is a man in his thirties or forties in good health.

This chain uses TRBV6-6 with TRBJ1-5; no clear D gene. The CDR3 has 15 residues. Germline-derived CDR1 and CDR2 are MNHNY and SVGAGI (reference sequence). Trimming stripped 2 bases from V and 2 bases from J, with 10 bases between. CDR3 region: CASSYLDVGNQPQHF. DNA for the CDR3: TGTGCCAGCAGTTACCTCGACGTGGGCAATCAGCCCCAGCATTTT.

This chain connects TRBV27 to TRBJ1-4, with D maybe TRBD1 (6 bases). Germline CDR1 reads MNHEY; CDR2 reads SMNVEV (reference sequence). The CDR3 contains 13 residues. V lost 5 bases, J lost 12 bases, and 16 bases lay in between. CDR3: CASSPYRDWQLFF. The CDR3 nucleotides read TGTGCCAGCAGTCCCTACAGGGATTGGCAACTGTTTTTT.

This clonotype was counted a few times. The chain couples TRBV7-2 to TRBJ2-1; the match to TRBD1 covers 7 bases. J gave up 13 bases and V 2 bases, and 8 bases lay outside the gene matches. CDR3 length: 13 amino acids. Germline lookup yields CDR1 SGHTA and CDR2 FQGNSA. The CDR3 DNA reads TGTGCCAGCAGCTTATACAGGGGCCGGGGCCAGTTCTTC. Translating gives CASSLYRGRGQFF.

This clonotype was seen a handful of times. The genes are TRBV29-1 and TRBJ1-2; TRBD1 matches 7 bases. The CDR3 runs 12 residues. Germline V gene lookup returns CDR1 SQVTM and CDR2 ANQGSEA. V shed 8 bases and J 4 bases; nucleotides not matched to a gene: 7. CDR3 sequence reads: CSPLGQPYGYTF. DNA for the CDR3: TGCAGCCCGTTGGGACAGCCCTATGGCTACACCTTC.

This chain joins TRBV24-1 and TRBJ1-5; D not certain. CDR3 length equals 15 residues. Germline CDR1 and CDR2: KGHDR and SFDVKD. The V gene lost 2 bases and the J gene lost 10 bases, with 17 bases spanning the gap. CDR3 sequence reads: CATSDSDGLIGPQHF. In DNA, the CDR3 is TGTGCCACCAGTGATTCCGACGGTCTCATAGGACCCCAGCATTTT.

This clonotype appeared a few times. This chain's CDR3 is CASSYTGRDSSYEQYF. In nucleotides, the CDR3 is TGCGCCAGCAGTTATACAGGCCGGGACAGCTCCTACGAGCAGTACTTC. V and J are TRBV5-1 and TRBJ2-7; 7 nucleotides line up with TRBD1. Germline CDR1 is SGHRS and CDR2 is YFSETQ. This CDR3 comprises 16 residues. J was trimmed by 0 bases and V by 5 bases; bases with no gene match: 11.

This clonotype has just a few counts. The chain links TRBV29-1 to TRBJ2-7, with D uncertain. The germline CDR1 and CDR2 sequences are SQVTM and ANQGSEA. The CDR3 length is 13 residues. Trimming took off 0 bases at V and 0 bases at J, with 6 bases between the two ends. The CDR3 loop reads CSVEDPISYEQYF. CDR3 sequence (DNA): TGCAGCGTTGAAGATCCGATCTCCTACGAGCAGTACTTC.

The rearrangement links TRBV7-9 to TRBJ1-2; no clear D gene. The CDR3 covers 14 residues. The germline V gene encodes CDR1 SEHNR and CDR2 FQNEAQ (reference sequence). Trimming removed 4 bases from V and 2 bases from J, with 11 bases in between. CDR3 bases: TGTGCCAGCAGCTCTGGGCGAGACAACTATGGCTACACCTTC. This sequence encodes CASSSGRDNYGYTF.

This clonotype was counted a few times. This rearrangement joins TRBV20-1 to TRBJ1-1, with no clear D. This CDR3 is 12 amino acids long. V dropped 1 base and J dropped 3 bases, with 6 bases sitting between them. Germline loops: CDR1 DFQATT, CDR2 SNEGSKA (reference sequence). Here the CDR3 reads CSARGRYTEAFF. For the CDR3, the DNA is TGCAGTGCTAGAGGGAGGTACACTGAAGCTTTCTTT.

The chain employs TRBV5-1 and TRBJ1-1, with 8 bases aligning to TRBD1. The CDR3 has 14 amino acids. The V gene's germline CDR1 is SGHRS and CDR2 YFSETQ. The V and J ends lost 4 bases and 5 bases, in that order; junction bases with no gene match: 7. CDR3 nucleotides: TGCGCCAGCAGCACTCTACAGGGGGAGACTGAAGCTTTCTTT. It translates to CASSTLQGETEAFF. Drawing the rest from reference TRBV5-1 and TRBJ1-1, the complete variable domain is KAGVTQTPRYLIKTRGQQVTLSCSPISGHRSVSWYQQTPGQGLQFLFEYFSETQRNKGNFPGRFSGRQFSNSRSEMNVSTLELGDSALYLCASSTLQGETEAFFGQGTRLTVV.

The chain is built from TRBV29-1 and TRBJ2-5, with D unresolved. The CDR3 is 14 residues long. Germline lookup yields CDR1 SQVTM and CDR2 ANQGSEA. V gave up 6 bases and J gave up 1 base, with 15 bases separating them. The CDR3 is CSVVNSMGQETQYF. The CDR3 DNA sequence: TGCAGCGTCGTCAATTCGATGGGCCAAGAGACCCAGTACTTC.

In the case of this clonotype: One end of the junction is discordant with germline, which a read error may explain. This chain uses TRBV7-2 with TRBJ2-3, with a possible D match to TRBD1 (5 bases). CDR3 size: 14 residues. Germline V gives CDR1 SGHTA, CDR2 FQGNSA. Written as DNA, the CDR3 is TGTGCCAGCAGCCCCCGGACGGCCACAGGTACGCAGTATTTT. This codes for CASSPRTATGTQYF.

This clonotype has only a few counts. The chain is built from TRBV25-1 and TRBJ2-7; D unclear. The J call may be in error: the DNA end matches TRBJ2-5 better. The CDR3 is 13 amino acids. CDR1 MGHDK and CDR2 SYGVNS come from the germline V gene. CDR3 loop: CASSESPRETQYF. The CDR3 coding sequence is TGTGCCAGCAGTGAATCCCCCCGGGAGACCCAGTACTTC.

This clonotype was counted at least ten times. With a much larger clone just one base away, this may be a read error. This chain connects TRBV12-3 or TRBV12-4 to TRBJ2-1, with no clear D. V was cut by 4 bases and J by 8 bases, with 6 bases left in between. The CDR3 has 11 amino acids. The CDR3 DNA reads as TGTGCCAGCAGTTACTCAGATGAGCAGTTCTTC. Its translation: CASSYSDEQFF.

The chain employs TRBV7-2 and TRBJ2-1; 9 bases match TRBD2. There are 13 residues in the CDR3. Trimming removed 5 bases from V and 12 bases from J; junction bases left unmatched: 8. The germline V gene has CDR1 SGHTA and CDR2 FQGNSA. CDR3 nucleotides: TGTGCCAGCAGCCTTGGGACTAGCTTGGGGCAGTTCTTC. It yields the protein CASSLGTSLGQFF.